Sequencing of this TCR beta chain was carried out in a study of CD8 T cells in Susac syndrome. Looking at the study overall: The Susac syndrome patients were therapy-naive, on corticosteroids, or on intravenous immunoglobulin alone at blood draw. General observations from the study: Repertoires of Susac syndrome CD4+ T cells lacked clonal expansion.

Concerning this clonotype itself: Its specificity is not known.

This CDR3 has 14 residues. The germline V gene has CDR1 SNHLY and CDR2 FYNNEI. Trimming removed 11 bases at V and 0 bases at J, with 16 bases between. With random hexamers, roughly 0.45 to 1 ug RNA was reverse transcribed. Amplification of the TCR beta CDR3 was carried out by immunoSEQ multiplex PCR, which spanned a total of 54 Vbeta and 13 Jbeta segments. MiXCR was run by TCRdb on the immunoSEQ multiplex PCR reads, yielding one entry per CDR3 protein. In the table there are about 240,000 distinct CDR3 sequences, 96% of which are singletons. This receptor was taken from a human donor with Susac syndrome. The J gene is TRBJ1-2, the V gene TRBV2; D is unresolved. The sample comprised CD4+ T cells from PBMCs. Written as DNA, the CDR3 is TGTGCCTCTCAGCTACGGGGAGCTAACTATGGCTACACCTTC. Residues: CASQLRGANYGYTF.